The 15 T cell receptor beta chains given below trace back to one sample, sequenced in a study of cytomegalovirus exposure and HLA in healthy donors. A multiplex PCR was run with 60 Vbeta primers and 13 Jbeta primers. Sequenced by immunoSEQ multiplex PCR; TCRdb stores in-frame clones only, minus some. The sample table includes tens of thousands of clones. Sequenced material: PBMCs. The receptor set was obtained from a woman between 40 and 55 years old in good health and CMV-seronegative.

The rearrangement uses TRBV11-2 and TRBJ1-3, with a weak D call TRBD1 (6 bases). Germline V lookup: CDR1 SGHAT, CDR2 FQNNGV. This CDR3 is 14 amino acids long. V lost 5 bases to trimming and J lost 0 bases, with 8 bases between them. The DNA for the CDR3 is TGTGCCAGCAGCCGGACAGTCTCTGGAAACACCATATATTTT. It specifies CASSRTVSGNTIYF.

The CDR3 bases are TGTGCCAGCAGCTCCCTCGGGGCTGGGGCCAACGTCCTGACTTTC. Its translation is CASSSLGAGANVLTF. The chain combines TRBV7-6 with TRBJ2-6, with D possibly TRBD2 on 5 matching bases. V was pared by 4 bases and J by 2 bases, with 9 bases between. The germline V gene has CDR1 SGHVS and CDR2 FNYEAQ. The CDR3 covers 15 residues.

This sequence joins TRBV2 and TRBJ2-3; no clear D. This CDR3 is 11 amino acids long. CDR1 SNHLY and CDR2 FYNNEI come from the germline V gene. V was cut by 6 bases and J by 4 bases, with 5 bases left in between. As DNA, the CDR3 is TGTGCCAGCAGCGAGCCAGATACGCAGTATTTT. This sequence encodes CASSEPDTQYF.

CDR3 loop: CASSLGLAGGHGELFF. The CDR3 nucleotides are TGCGCCAGCAGCTTGGGACTAGCGGGAGGACACGGGGAGCTGTTTTTT. V usage is TRBV5-1 and J usage is TRBJ2-2, with 13 bases lining up with TRBD2. CDR1 SGHRS and CDR2 YFSETQ come from the germline V gene. The CDR3 has 16 residues. V trimming: 0 bases; J trimming: 7 bases; junction bases outside the gene matches: 3. Together with reference TRBV5-1 and TRBJ2-2, the CDR3 gives the full variable domain: KAGVTQTPRYLIKTRGQQVTLSCSPISGHRSVSWYQQTPGQGLQFLFEYFSETQRNKGNFPGRFSGRQFSNSRSEMNVSTLELGDSALYLCASSLGLAGGHGELFFGEGSRLTVL.

CDR3 sequence: CASRSPADNEQFF. The CDR3 DNA follows: TGTGCCAGCAGATCACCAGCGGACAATGAGCAGTTCTTC. The chain links TRBV7-9 to TRBJ2-1; TRBD2 might be the D (5 bases). The CDR3 consists of 13 residues. V was pared by 6 bases and J by 5 bases, with 11 bases between. From germline, CDR1 is SEHNR and CDR2 FQNEAQ (reference sequence).

The chain combines TRBV30 with TRBJ2-3, with a weak D call TRBD1 (6 bases). This CDR3 is built from 15 residues. CDR1 and CDR2 (germline): GTSNPN, SVGIG (reference sequence). Between the trimmed V and J ends, which lost 4 bases and 0 bases, there was a span of 14 bases. The CDR3 DNA follows: TGTGCCTGGACTAGACAGGATACTAGCACAGATACGCAGTATTTT. Its translation: CAWTRQDTSTDTQYF.

This rearrangement joins TRBV2 to TRBJ2-5; possible D gene TRBD1, 5 bases. Between the trimmed V and J ends, which lost 7 bases and 4 bases, there was a span of 13 bases. CDR1 and CDR2 (germline): SNHLY, FYNNEI. CDR3 length equals 13 residues. The CDR3 sequence: CASTRGNGETQYF. DNA of the CDR3: TGTGCCAGCACTAGGGGAAACGGAGAGACCCAGTACTTC.

The V and J genes are TRBV7-3 and TRBJ2-1; 10 nucleotides line up with TRBD2. Germline CDR1 SGHTA, CDR2 FQGTGA. The CDR3 consists of 16 residues. The trim removed 0 bases at V and 1 base at J, leaving 0 bases unmatched. The CDR3: CASSLTTSGSYNEQFF. CDR3 in DNA: TGTGCCAGCAGCTTAACGACTAGCGGGTCCTACAATGAGCAGTTCTTC.

The chain employs TRBV4-3 and TRBJ1-2; 7 bases match TRBD1. The CDR3 has 16 residues. Germline values: CDR1 LGHNA, CDR2 YSLEER. With 3 bases clipped from V and 8 bases from J, the junction kept 15 bases outside the gene matches. CDR3 sequence (DNA): TGCGCCAGCAGCCAGGTCGAGTGGGACAGTTGGGGGGGCTACACCTTC. Protein sequence: CASSQVEWDSWGGYTF.

V usage is TRBV5-1 and J usage is TRBJ2-1, with 9 bases lining up with TRBD2. Germline assignment: CDR1 SGHRS and CDR2 YFSETQ. There are 14 residues in the CDR3. Losses at the gene ends were 7 bases for V and 1 base for J; bases not matched to a gene: 3. In DNA, the CDR3 is TGCGCCAGCGCTCTAGCGGGGTCCTACAATGAGCAGTTCTTC. Translation: CASALAGSYNEQFF.

The chain combines TRBV6-5 with TRBJ2-7, with D hard to call. This CDR3 has 14 amino acids. V lost 3 bases and J 3 bases, leaving 12 bases between the germline ends. CDR1 is MNHEY, CDR2 SVGAGI, per germline. CDR3 DNA sequence: TGTGCCAGCAGTTATGGTCAGGTGGGCTACGAGCAGTACTTC. Residues: CASSYGQVGYEQYF.

This rearrangement joins TRBV6-5 to TRBJ2-3; 7 bases map to TRBD2. V lost 0 bases, J lost 12 bases, and 9 bases stayed unmatched. CDR1 is MNHEY and CDR2 is SVGAGI in the germline V gene. The CDR3 length is 14 residues. CDR3 DNA sequence: TGTGCCAGCAGTTACTCGACTAGCAGCCCGATCCAGTATTTT. It specifies CASSYSTSSPIQYF.

The chain is built from TRBV9 and TRBJ2-7; 8 bases align to TRBD2. This CDR3 region has 20 residues. With V trimmed by 4 bases and J by 2 bases, 23 bases remained unmatched. Germline-derived CDR1 and CDR2 are SGDLS and YYNGEE. Here the CDR3 reads CASSPAARVAGPKSAYEQYF. Written as DNA, the CDR3 is TGTGCCAGCAGCCCCGCAGCCCGGGTAGCGGGACCCAAATCAGCCTACGAGCAGTACTTC. The full variable domain, with the rest looked up from reference TRBV9 and TRBJ2-7, is DSGVTQTPKHLITATGQRVTLRCSPRSGDLSVYWYQQSLDQGLQFLIQYYNGEERAKGNILERFSAQQFPDLHSELNLSSLELGDSALYFCASSPAARVAGPKSAYEQYFGPGTRLTVT.

The rearrangement uses TRBV18 and TRBJ2-7; 8 bases are shared with TRBD1. CDR1 and CDR2 (germline): KGHSH, LQKENI. CDR3 length: 14 residues. J was trimmed by 7 bases and V by 5 bases; bases with no gene match: 10. CDR3 coding DNA: TGTGCCAGCTCAACGGACAGGGCTGATCGGGAGCAGTACTTC. Amino acid sequence: CASSTDRADREQYF.

The V and J genes are TRBV6-1 and TRBJ2-7; D is uncertain. The CDR3 sequence is 13 residues long. CDR1 and CDR2 (germline): MNHNS, SASEGT. Trimming left V 7 bases short and J 0 bases short, with 10 bases between. The CDR3 DNA reads TGTGCCAGCAATCTTCCGTACTCCTACGAGCAGTACTTC. It yields the protein CASNLPYSYEQYF.